This TCR beta chain was captured by sequencing in a study of blood T cell repertoires in COVID-19. Looking at the study overall: Collection of acute and convalescent COVID-19 samples took place in the United States, Italy and Spain.

This clone came up a few times. The repertoire was sequenced with immunoSEQ multiplex PCR; TCRdb's copy has only in-frame clones and lacks some. This sample has some 300,000 clones, with about 88% found just once. The CDR3 extends over 18 amino acids. The sequencing input was PBMCs or T cells enriched from blood (not recorded which). The chain employs TRBV21-1 and TRBJ1-4; TRBD1 reflects the table's D call only, with no check against the DNA. TRBV21-1 is reported as a pseudogene. This TCR was recovered from a woman in her twenties or thirties who had recovered from COVID-19. CDR3 DNA sequence: TGTGCCAGCAGCAAAGTGGACAGAACGGTGTACACTAATGAAAAACTGTTTTTT. As protein: CASSKVDRTVYTNEKLFF.